This TCR beta chain is drawn from a study of T cells after posttransplantation cyclophosphamide. Cyclophosphamide on days +3 and +4 followed busulfan-fludarabine conditioning and a marrow graft. V was cut by 10 bases and J by 4 bases, with 24 bases left in between. The CDR3 extends over 15 amino acids. Germline CDR1 and CDR2: SGDLS and YYNGEE. General study findings and limits: Later post-transplant blood repertoires were often dominated by donor CD8+ memory clones. Recipient CMV seropositivity and CMV reactivation strongly tracked TRB clonality. Tissue-infiltrating T cells from skin or gut overlapped little with blood T cells.

Sequencing was performed with immunoSEQ multiplex PCR; in TCRdb, only in-frame clones are kept and a portion is missing. The sample contains over 3,000 clones, 69% of which appear only once. This clone was counted only a few times. The antigen remains undetermined. The receptor comes from a female patient between 40 and 55 years old who received an allogeneic stem cell transplant from a related donor, was CMV-positive, and had no GVHD. Some T cells may be transferred from the graft donor. The input for sequencing was CD8+ T cells sorted from PBMCs, taken about 1,200 days after allogeneic stem cell transplant with posttransplant cyclophosphamide. The chain employs TRBV9 and TRBJ2-7; D is uncertain. In nucleotides, the CDR3 is TGTGCCTTTTTTATCAGGCAGAAGACGGCATACGAGCAGTACTTC. Translation gives CAFFIRQKTAYEQYF. Based on the CDR3 plus reference TRBV9 and TRBJ2-7, the full variable domain is DSGVTQTPKHLITATGQRVTLRCSPRSGDLSVYWYQQSLDQGLQFLIQYYNGEERAKGNILERFSAQQFPDLHSELNLSSLELGDSALYFCAFFIRQKTAYEQYFGPGTRLTVT.